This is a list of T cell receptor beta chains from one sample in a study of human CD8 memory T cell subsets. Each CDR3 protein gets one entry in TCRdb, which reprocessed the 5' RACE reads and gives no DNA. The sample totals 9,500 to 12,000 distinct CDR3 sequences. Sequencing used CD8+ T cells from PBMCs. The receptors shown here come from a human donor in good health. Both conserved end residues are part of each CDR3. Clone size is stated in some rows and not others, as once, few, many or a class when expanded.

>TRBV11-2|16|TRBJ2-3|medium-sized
CASSLRAGGSTDTQYF
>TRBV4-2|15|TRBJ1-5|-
CASSQEYSYNQPQHF
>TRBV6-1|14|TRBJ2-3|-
CASSGRRPTDTQYF
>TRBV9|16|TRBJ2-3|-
CASSVGQATSTDTQYF
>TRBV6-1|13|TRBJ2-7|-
CASSDAVIHEQYF
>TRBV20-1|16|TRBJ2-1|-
CSARFGRERNYNEQFF
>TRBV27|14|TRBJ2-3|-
CASSSSGSTDTQYF
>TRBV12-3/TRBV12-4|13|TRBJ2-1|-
CASSPGTLNEQFF
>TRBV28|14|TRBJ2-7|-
CASSLRNNPYEQYF
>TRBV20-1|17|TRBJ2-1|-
CSARGNLAAMVRYEQFF
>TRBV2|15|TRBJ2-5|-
CASSPSSGGTETQYF
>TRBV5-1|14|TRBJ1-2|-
CASSLVGQLEVYTF
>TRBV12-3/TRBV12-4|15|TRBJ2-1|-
CASSLGLAGGHEQFF
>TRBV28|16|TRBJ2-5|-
CASSPPFSDPQETQYF
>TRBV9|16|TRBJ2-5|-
CASSVGQTGVKETQYF
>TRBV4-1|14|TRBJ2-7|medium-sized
CASSPGQGGYEQYF
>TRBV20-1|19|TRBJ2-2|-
CSARDLRGESDLYPGELFF
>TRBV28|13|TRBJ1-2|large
CARGGRRGYGYTF
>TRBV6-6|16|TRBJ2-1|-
CASSLRPEGSYNEQFF
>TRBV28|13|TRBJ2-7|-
CATGARGSYEQYF
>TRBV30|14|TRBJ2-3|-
CAWTSGSLADTQYF
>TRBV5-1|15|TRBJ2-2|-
CASNQDREYTGELFF
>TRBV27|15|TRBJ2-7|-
CASSLVTASSYEQYF
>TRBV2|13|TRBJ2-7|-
CASSGEVSYEQYF
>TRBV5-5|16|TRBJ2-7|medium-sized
CASSSDSDRASYEQYF
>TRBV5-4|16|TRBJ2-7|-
CASSLGEGSVTYEQYF
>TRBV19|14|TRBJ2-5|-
CASSRPGQEETQYF
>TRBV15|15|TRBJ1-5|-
CATSRETGWRQPQHF
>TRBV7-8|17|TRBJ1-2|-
CASSLGIIATANYGYTF
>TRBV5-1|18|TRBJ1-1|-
CASSLGSGLGRENTEAFF
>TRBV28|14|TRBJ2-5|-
CASSLFPEQETQYF
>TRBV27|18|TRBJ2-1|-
CASSFSGNRAGLGNEQFF
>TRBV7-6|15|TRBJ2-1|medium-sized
CASSEGQGVINEQFF
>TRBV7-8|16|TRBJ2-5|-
CASSSVVGGAGETQYF
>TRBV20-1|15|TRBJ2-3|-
CSAHSGTGRADTQYF
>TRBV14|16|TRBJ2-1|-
CASSQETSGRLEEQFF
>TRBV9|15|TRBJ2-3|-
CASSVGLVLTDTQYF
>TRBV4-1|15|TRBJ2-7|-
CASSPGGGSSYEQYF
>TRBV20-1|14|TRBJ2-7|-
CSARFRESAYEQYF
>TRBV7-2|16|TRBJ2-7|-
CASSSLTGTSAYEQYF
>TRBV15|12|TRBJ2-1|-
CATSIAGNEQFF
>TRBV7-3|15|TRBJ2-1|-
CASSLSGPSYNEQFF
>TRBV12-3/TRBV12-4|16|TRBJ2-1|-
CASSSNRGNSYNEQFF
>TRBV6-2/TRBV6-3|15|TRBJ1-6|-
CASREPGRKISPLHF
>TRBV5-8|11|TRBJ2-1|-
CASSRANEQFF